A single TCR beta chain is shown here with its context. The method was immunoSEQ multiplex PCR; TCRdb's version includes in-frame clones alone and lacks a portion of them. The repertoire consists of over 25,000 clones, with roughly 91% occurring once and the leading ten covering about 9%. This sample is drawn from a study of OX40 agonist ivuxolimab in advanced cancers. Study at large: Three patients got partial responses; one had hepatocellular carcinoma and two had cutaneous melanoma.

The sample was CD4+ or CD8+ T cells sorted from blood, taken in a trial of the OX40 agonist ivuxolimab. The origin of this receptor is an adult with an advanced solid tumor such as melanoma, head and neck, liver or kidney cancer.

CDR3 sequence reads: CASSGQDTQYF. The CDR3 region has the DNA TGCGCCAGCAGCGGTCAGGATACGCAGTATTTT. The rearrangement joins TRBV5-1 to TRBJ2-3; D is ambiguous. Trimming pared 4 bases from V and 6 bases from J, leaving 6 bases between. Germline V gene lookup returns CDR1 SGHRS and CDR2 YFSETQ. This CDR3 is built from 11 residues.